This TCR beta chain was captured in a study of OX40 agonist ivuxolimab in advanced cancers. Study-wide background: A diagnosis of hepatocellular carcinoma, melanoma, renal cell or head and neck cancer was present in dose-escalation patients.

Produced via immunoSEQ multiplex PCR; TCRdb's table is partial and in-frame only. The sample has 70,000 to 100,000 clones, under 90% seen once. Per the germline V gene, CDR1 is SGHTA and CDR2 is FQGTGA. The V and J ends lost 2 bases and 9 bases, in that order; junction bases with no gene match: 5. This CDR3 spans 14 amino acids. With respect to this clone: The same CDR3 arises from other DNA sequences in this sample as well.

This TCR came from an adult with an advanced solid tumor such as melanoma, head and neck, liver or kidney cancer. The sequencing used CD4+ or CD8+ T cells sorted from blood, collected in a trial of the OX40 agonist ivuxolimab. The J gene is TRBJ2-1, the V gene TRBV7-3; 9 bases are a match to TRBD1. CDR3 nucleotides: TGTGCCAGCAGCTTAGGGACGGGACAGGGTGAGCAGTTCTTC. It is translated as CASSLGTGQGEQFF.